The 24 T cell receptor beta chains given below trace back to one sample, sequenced in a study of identical twins. MiXCR was run by TCRdb on the 5' RACE reads, yielding one entry per CDR3 protein. Here the sample spans under 500,000 distinct CDR3 sequences, approximately 15% being singletons. The sample was also linked to a second study, of yellow fever vaccine responses in identical twins.

Sequences were obtained from CD4+ T cells sorted from blood. The receptors shown here come from a woman under 30 in good health.

This chain joins TRBV5-6 and TRBJ2-7; 9 bases match TRBD2. The CDR3 has 15 residues. V dropped 5 bases and J dropped 2; count of bases not matched to a gene: 8. The V gene's germline CDR1 is SGHDT and CDR2 YYEEEE. Here the CDR3 DNA reads TGTGCCAGCAGACGAGCGGGAGGCCCAACCTACGAGCAGTACTTC. Its protein is CASRRAGGPTYEQYF.

This clonotype has just a few counts. The V and J genes are TRBV10-3 and TRBJ2-1; D may match TRBD1 or TRBD2 (5 bases each). Germline values: CDR1 ENHRY, CDR2 SYGVKD. The V and J ends lost 6 bases and 0 bases respectively, with 15 bases between them. The CDR3 extends over 16 amino acids. The CDR3 DNA is TGTGCCATCAGAGCCTCGGGACCCCCCTCCTACAATGAGCAGTTCTTC. This sequence encodes CAIRASGPPSYNEQFF.

This sequence joins TRBV2 and TRBJ2-3, with 9 bases aligning to TRBD2. CDR1 is SNHLY, CDR2 FYNNEI, per germline. The CDR3 runs to 14 residues. Trimming removed 7 bases from V and 3 bases from J; junction bases left unmatched: 5. CDR3 sequence reads: CASMKREVTDTQYF. The CDR3 DNA sequence: TGTGCCAGCATGAAGCGGGAGGTAACAGATACGCAGTATTTT.

Only a few counts were recorded for this clonotype. The genes are TRBV12-3 or TRBV12-4 and TRBJ2-7; TRBD1 matches 7 bases. The CDR3 is 17 residues long. V lost 4 bases, J lost 2 bases, and 14 bases stayed unmatched. The CDR3 DNA reads TGTGCCAGCAGTTCTATCCGAACTATAGGGGGCGCCTACGAGCAGTACTTC. Amino acid sequence: CASSSIRTIGGAYEQYF.

CDR3 residues: CAWSLGLATKETQYF. The CDR3 nucleotides read TGTGCCTGGAGTCTCGGACTAGCGACGAAAGAGACCCAGTACTTC. The chain carries TRBV30 and TRBJ2-5, with 9 bases identical to TRBD2. CDR1 is GTSNPN, CDR2 SVGIG, per germline (reference sequence). The CDR3 contains 15 residues. V lost 2 bases, J lost 3 bases, and 7 bases stayed unmatched.

This clonotype has a single count. This chain uses TRBV4-1 with TRBJ2-1; 11 bases agree with TRBD2. V was pared by 4 bases and J by 6 bases, with 14 bases of the junction left unmatched. Germline V gene sequence: CDR1 MGHRA, CDR2 YSYEKL. There are 18 residues in the CDR3. The CDR3 DNA follows: TGCGCCAGCAGCCCCCCTCGCCTAGCGGGAGGCTTCGTCAATGAGCAGTTCTTC. This gives the protein CASSPPRLAGGFVNEQFF.

The chain joins TRBV9 to TRBJ2-5; 9 bases match TRBD2. CDR1 and CDR2 (germline): SGDLS, YYNGEE. Trimming at V came to 4 bases and at J to 7 bases, leaving 14 bases not matched to a gene. The CDR3 is 16 amino acids. The CDR3 nucleotides are TGTGCCAGCAGCAATAGCGGGGGAAGGAGGCTGGGGACCCAGTACTTC. It specifies CASSNSGGRRLGTQYF.

This clonotype has a handful of counts. The V gene is TRBV27, the J gene TRBJ2-1; the D gene is possibly TRBD2 (6 bases). V was cut by 2 bases and J by 10 bases, with 12 bases left in between. CDR3 size: 13 residues. From germline, CDR1 is MNHEY and CDR2 SMNVEV (reference sequence). CDR3 in amino acids: CASSLGWAGEQFF. DNA of the CDR3: TGTGCCAGCAGTTTAGGTTGGGCGGGGGAGCAGTTCTTC.

The chain combines TRBV20-1 with TRBJ2-5, with 8 bases matching TRBD1. Germline trimming cut 3 bases from V and 5 bases from J; bases unmatched to any gene: 8. Germline values: CDR1 DFQATT, CDR2 SNEGSKA (reference sequence). The CDR3 consists of 14 residues. CDR3 residues: CSARDRVSRETQYF. DNA of the CDR3: TGCAGTGCTAGGGACAGGGTCTCGAGGGAGACCCAGTACTTC.

This sequence joins TRBV11-1 and TRBJ1-3; no clear D. V was clipped by 1 base and J by 3 bases, with 4 bases between them. The CDR3 spans 13 residues. Germline CDR1 and CDR2: SGHAT and FQDESV (reference sequence). The CDR3 DNA sequence: TGTGCCAGCAGCTTAGACGGTGGAAACACCATATATTTT. Its protein product is CASSLDGGNTIYF.

CDR3 DNA sequence: TGTGCCAGCAGTGTAAGGGACTATAATTCACCCCTCCACTTT. Translated, it gives CASSVRDYNSPLHF. V is TRBV2 and J is TRBJ1-6; D not resolved. The CDR3 runs to 14 residues. The germline V and J ends were trimmed by 4 bases and 3 bases, with 7 bases remaining between them. Germline lookup yields CDR1 SNHLY and CDR2 FYNNEI.

This clonotype was recorded at least ten times. CDR3 in amino acids: CASSYVLGLDTGELFF. DNA for the CDR3: TGTGCCAGCAGTTATGTCCTAGGGTTGGACACCGGGGAGCTGTTTTTT. V and J are TRBV6-2 or TRBV6-3 and TRBJ2-2, with D hard to call. The CDR3 has 16 residues. Trimming removed 3 bases from V and 3 bases from J, with 14 bases in between. Germline V gene lookup returns CDR1 MNHEY and CDR2 SVGEGT.

This clonotype was detected ten times or more. The chain is built from TRBV7-2 and TRBJ2-3; D gene ambiguous. The CDR3 sequence is 12 residues long. The V end was cut by 2 bases, the J end by 6 bases, with 6 bases between. The V gene's germline CDR1 is SGHTA and CDR2 FQGNSA. CDR3 in amino acids: CASSLSWDTQYF. Written as DNA, the CDR3 is TGTGCCAGCAGCTTATCCTGGGATACGCAGTATTTT. Looking up the rest from reference TRBV7-2 and TRBJ2-3 gives the full variable domain: GAGVSQSPSNKVTEKGKDVELRCDPISGHTALYWYRQSLGQGLEFLIYFQGNSAPDKSGLPSDRFSAERTGGSVSTLTIQRTQQEDSAVYLCASSLSWDTQYFGPGTRLTVL.

The sample holds a few counts of this clonotype. The rearrangement uses TRBV28 and TRBJ2-7; 10 nucleotides line up with TRBD1. This CDR3 is 18 amino acids long. Germline trimming cut 5 bases from V and 4 bases from J; bases unmatched to any gene: 17. Looked up from germline, CDR1 is MDHEN and CDR2 is SYDVKM. As DNA, the CDR3 is TGTGCCAGCAGTCTCCGGGACAGGGGCTCTAATGGGAGGTACGAGCAGTACTTC. Amino acids: CASSLRDRGSNGRYEQYF.

This clonotype was found a few times. This sequence joins TRBV11-2 and TRBJ2-3; TRBD1 matches 9 bases. CDR1 is SGHAT and CDR2 is FQNNGV in the germline V gene. Losses at the gene ends were 7 bases for V and 4 bases for J; bases not matched to a gene: 15. This CDR3 has 17 amino acids. The CDR3 nucleotides read TGTGCCAGCACCGATTCTTGGACAGGGGTCTCCTCAGATACGCAGTATTTT. Translating it yields CASTDSWTGVSSDTQYF.

This chain uses TRBV5-1 with TRBJ2-2; unclear D gene. CDR3 size: 14 residues. The germline V gene has CDR1 SGHRS and CDR2 YFSETQ. V lost 0 bases to trimming and J lost 0 bases, with 3 bases between them. The CDR3, as DNA: TGCGCCAGCAGCTTGGTAGCGAACACCGGGGAGCTGTTTTTT. Translation: CASSLVANTGELFF.

This chain joins TRBV27 and TRBJ2-1, with 7 positions matching TRBD1. With V trimmed by 5 bases and J by 5 bases, 9 bases remained unmatched. The CDR3 runs 15 residues. CDR1 MNHEY and CDR2 SMNVEV come from the germline V gene (reference sequence). For the CDR3, the DNA is TGTGCCAGCAGTCGGACGACAGGGAGTCACAATGAGCAGTTCTTC. Encoded protein: CASSRTTGSHNEQFF.

This clonotype was seen a handful of times. This chain joins TRBV5-5 and TRBJ2-6; D is ambiguous. Trimming stripped 9 bases from V and 0 bases from J, with 13 bases between. This CDR3 comprises 15 residues. Germline CDR1 reads SGHKS; CDR2 reads YYEKEE (reference sequence). CDR3 amino acids: CATNHGSSGANVLTF. Here the CDR3 DNA reads TGTGCCACAAATCATGGAAGCTCTGGGGCCAACGTCCTGACTTTC.

This clonotype occurred many times. This chain links TRBV7-6 with TRBJ2-1; a possible D gene is TRBD2 (5 bases). Looked up from germline, CDR1 is SGHVS and CDR2 is FNYEAQ. V was trimmed by 2 bases and J by 0 bases, leaving 11 bases between them. The length of the CDR3 is 16 residues. CDR3 sequence (DNA): TGTGCCAGCAGCTTAAGCGGCGCTAGCTCCTACAATGAGCAGTTCTTC. Amino acids: CASSLSGASSYNEQFF.

The chain combines TRBV25-1 with TRBJ2-3, with 7 bases aligning to TRBD1. The germline CDR1 and CDR2 sequences are MGHDK and SYGVNS. Trimming cost V 1 base and J 2 bases; bases outside gene matches: 3. The CDR3 consists of 15 residues. Written as DNA, the CDR3 is TGTGCCAGCAGTGAATTAGACAGGGACACAGATACGCAGTATTTT. Its translation: CASSELDRDTDTQYF.

This clonotype was detected only a few times. The genes are TRBV19 and TRBJ2-1, with 9 bases fitting TRBD1. The ends lost 9 bases at V and 5 bases at J; junction bases unmatched: 14. This CDR3 region has 16 residues. Per germline, CDR1 LNHDA and CDR2 SQIVND (reference sequence). The CDR3 region has the DNA TGTGCCAGCACTGCGATAGGGACAGGGAAGGACAATGAGCAGTTCTTC. Its translation is CASTAIGTGKDNEQFF.

V usage is TRBV30 and J usage is TRBJ2-1, with 12 bases that match TRBD2. The CDR3 loop spans 17 amino acids. Trimming at V came to 5 bases and at J to 9 bases, leaving 17 bases not matched to a gene. Germline CDR1 reads GTSNPN; CDR2 reads SVGIG (reference sequence). CDR3 residues: CAWSKGPSGGALGEQFF. The CDR3, as DNA: TGTGCCTGGTCCAAGGGCCCTAGCGGGGGGGCACTGGGTGAGCAGTTCTTC.

With regard to this clonotype: Since a much larger clone is just one base distant, this may be a read error. V is TRBV12-3 or TRBV12-4 and J is TRBJ2-7; 9 bases align to TRBD2. The CDR3 consists of 15 residues. Germline trimming cut 2 bases from V and 6 bases from J; bases unmatched to any gene: 8. The CDR3 DNA follows: TGTGCCAGCAGTTTACAGCTAGCGGGGACCTGCGAGCAGTACTTC. Amino acid sequence: CASSLQLAGTCEQYF.

This sequence joins TRBV5-1 and TRBJ2-3; 9 bases line up with TRBD1. The CDR3 length is 16 residues. CDR1 is SGHRS, CDR2 YFSETQ, per germline. V shed 1 base and J 4 bases; nucleotides not matched to a gene: 7. In DNA form, the CDR3 reads TGCGCCAGCAGCTTGTACGGGACAGGGTTATCAGATACGCAGTATTTT. Translating it yields CASSLYGTGLSDTQYF.